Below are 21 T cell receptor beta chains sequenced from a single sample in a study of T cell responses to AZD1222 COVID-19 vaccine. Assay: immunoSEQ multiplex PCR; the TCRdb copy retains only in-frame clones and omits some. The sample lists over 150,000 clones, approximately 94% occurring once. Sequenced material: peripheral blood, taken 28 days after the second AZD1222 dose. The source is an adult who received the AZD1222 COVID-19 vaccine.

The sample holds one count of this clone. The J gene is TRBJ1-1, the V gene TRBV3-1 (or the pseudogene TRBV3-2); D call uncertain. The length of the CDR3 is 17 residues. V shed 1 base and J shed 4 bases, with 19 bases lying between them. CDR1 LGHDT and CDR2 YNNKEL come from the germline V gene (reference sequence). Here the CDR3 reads CASSQVGTLPVGTEAFF. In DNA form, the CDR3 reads TGTGCCAGCAGCCAAGTTGGTACCTTACCTGTAGGCACTGAAGCTTTCTTT.

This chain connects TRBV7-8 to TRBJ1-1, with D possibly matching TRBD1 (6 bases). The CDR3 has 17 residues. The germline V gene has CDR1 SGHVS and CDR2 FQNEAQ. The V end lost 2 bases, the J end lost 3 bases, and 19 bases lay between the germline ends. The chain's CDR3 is CASSLPDRGGSDTEAFF. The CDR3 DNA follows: TGTGCCAGCAGCTTACCGGACAGAGGGGGATCGGACACTGAAGCTTTCTTT.

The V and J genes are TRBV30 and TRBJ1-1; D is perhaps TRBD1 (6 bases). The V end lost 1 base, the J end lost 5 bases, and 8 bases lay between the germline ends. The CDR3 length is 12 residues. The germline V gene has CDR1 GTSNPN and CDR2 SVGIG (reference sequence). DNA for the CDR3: TGTGCCTGGAGTGAGAGGGGGACTGAAGCTTTCTTT. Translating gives CAWSERGTEAFF.

The chain's CDR3 is CASRENNEQFF. The CDR3 DNA sequence: TGTGCCAGCAGGGAAAACAATGAGCAGTTCTTC. The V call is TRBV28, the J call TRBJ2-1; D is ambiguous. The CDR3 is 11 residues long. Deletions cut 6 bases from V and 5 bases from J, with 5 bases between. The germline V gene encodes CDR1 MDHEN and CDR2 SYDVKM.

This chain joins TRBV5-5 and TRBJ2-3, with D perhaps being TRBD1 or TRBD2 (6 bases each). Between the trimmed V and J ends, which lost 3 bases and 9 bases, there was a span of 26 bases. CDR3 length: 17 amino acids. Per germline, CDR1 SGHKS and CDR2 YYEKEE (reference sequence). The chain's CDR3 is CASSWTTGTPARGTQYF. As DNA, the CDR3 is TGTGCCAGCAGCTGGACGACAGGCACCCCGGCACGGGGGACGCAGTATTTT.

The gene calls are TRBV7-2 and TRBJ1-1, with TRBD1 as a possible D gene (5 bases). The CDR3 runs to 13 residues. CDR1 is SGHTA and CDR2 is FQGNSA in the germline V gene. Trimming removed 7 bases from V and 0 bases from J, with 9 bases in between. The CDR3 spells CASIREMNTEAFF. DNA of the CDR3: TGTGCCAGCATCAGGGAAATGAACACTGAAGCTTTCTTT. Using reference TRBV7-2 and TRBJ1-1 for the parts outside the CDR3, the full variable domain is GAGVSQSPSNKVTEKGKDVELRCDPISGHTALYWYRQSLGQGLEFLIYFQGNSAPDKSGLPSDRFSAERTGGSVSTLTIQRTQQEDSAVYLCASIREMNTEAFFGQGTRLTVV.

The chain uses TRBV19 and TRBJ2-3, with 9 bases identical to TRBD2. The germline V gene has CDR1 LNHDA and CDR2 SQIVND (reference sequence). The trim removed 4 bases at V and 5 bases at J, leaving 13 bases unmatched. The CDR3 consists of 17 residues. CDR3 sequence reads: CASSTFIGGGAGDTQYF. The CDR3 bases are TGTGCCAGTAGTACCTTTATTGGCGGGGGGGCGGGAGATACGCAGTATTTT.

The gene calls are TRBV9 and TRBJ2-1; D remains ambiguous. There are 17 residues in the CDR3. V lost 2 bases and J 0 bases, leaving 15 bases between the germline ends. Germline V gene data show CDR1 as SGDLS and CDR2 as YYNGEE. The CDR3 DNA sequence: TGTGCCAGCAGCGTCGGGTGGGTGTCCAGCTCCTACAATGAGCAGTTCTTC. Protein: CASSVGWVSSSYNEQFF. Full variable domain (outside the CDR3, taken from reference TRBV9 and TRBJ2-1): DSGVTQTPKHLITATGQRVTLRCSPRSGDLSVYWYQQSLDQGLQFLIQYYNGEERAKGNILERFSAQQFPDLHSELNLSSLELGDSALYFCASSVGWVSSSYNEQFFGPGTRLTVL.

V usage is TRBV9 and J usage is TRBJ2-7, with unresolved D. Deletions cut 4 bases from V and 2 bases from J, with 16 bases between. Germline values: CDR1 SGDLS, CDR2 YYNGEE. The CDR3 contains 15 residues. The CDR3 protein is CASSLNPTETYEQYF. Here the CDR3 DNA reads TGTGCCAGCAGCTTAAATCCCACAGAGACCTACGAGCAGTACTTC.

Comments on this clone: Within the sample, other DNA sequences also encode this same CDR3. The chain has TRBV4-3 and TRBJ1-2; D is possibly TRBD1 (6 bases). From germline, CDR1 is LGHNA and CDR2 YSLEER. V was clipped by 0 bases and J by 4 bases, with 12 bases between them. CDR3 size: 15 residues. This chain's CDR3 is CASSQDRGPSYGYTF. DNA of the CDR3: TGCGCCAGCAGCCAAGACAGGGGCCCGTCCTATGGCTACACCTTC.

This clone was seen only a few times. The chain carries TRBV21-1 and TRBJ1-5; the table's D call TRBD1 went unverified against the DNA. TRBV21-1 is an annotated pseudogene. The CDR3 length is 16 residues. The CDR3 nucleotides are TGTGCCAGCAGAGGGAGGGGCAGGGGGCACAATCAGCCCCAGCATTTT. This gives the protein CASRGRGRGHNQPQHF.

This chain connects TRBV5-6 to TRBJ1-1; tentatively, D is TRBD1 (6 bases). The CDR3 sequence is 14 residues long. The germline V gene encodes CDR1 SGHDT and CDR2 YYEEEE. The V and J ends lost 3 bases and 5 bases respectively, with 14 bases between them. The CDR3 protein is CASSYTGTGTEAFF. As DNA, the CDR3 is TGTGCCAGCAGCTACACAGGGACGGGGACTGAAGCTTTCTTT.

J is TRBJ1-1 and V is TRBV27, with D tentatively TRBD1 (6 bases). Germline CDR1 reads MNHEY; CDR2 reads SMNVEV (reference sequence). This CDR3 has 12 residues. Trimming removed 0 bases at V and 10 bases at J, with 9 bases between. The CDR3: CASSLSGGGAFF. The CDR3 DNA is TGTGCCAGCAGTTTATCAGGGGGGGGAGCTTTCTTT.

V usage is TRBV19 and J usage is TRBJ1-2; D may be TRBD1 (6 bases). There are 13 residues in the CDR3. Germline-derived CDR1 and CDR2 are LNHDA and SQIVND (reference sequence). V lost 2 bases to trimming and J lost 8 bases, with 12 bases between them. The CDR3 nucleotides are TGTGCCAGTAGTATAACAGGGACGGCGGGCTACACCTTC. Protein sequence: CASSITGTAGYTF.

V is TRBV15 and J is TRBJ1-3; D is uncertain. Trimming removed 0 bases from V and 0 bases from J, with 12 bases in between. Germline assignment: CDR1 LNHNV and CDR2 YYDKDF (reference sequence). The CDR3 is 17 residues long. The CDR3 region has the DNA TGTGCCACCAGCAGAGATCGGAGCAGGAACTCTGGAAACACCATATATTTT. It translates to CATSRDRSRNSGNTIYF.

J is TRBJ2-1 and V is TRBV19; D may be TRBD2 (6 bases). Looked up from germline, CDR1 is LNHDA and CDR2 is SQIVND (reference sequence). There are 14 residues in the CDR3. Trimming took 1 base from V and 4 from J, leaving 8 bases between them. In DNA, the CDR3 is TGTGCCAGTAGTATAGTGGGGACTTACAATGAGCAGTTCTTC. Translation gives CASSIVGTYNEQFF.

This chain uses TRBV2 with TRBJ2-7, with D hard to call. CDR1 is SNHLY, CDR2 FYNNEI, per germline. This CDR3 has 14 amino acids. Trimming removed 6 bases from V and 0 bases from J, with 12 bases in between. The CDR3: CASRRDVSSYEQYF. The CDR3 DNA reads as TGTGCCAGCAGGAGAGACGTGAGCTCCTACGAGCAGTACTTC.

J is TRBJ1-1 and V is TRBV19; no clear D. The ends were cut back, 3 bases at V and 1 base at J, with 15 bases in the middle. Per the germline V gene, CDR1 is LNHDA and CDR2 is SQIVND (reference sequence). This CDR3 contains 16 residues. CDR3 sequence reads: CASSMGWGVGNTEAFF. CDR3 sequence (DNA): TGTGCCAGTAGTATGGGATGGGGAGTGGGGAACACTGAAGCTTTCTTT. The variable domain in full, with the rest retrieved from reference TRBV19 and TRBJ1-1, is DGGITQSPKYLFRKEGQNVTLSCEQNLNHDAMYWYRQDPGQGLRLIYYSQIVNDFQKGDIAEGYSVSREKKESFPLTVTSAQKNPTAFYLCASSMGWGVGNTEAFFGQGTRLTVV.

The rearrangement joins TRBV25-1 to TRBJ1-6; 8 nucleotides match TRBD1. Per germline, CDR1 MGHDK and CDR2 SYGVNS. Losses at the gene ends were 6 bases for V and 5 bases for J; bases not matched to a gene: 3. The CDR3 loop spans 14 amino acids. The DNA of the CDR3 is TGTGCCAGCAGGACAGGGGTTGATAATTCACCCCTCCACTTT. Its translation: CASRTGVDNSPLHF.

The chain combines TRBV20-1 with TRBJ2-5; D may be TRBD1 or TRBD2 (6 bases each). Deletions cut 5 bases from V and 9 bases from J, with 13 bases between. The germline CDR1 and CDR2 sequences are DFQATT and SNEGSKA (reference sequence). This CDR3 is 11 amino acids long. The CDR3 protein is CSAARGAAQYF. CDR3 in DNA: TGCAGTGCTGCTAGGGGGGCGGCCCAGTACTTC.

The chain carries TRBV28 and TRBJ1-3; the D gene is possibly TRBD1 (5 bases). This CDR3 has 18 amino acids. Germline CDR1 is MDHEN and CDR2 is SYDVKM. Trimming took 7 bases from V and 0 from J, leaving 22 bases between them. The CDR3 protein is CASTLSGSSGPSGNTIYF. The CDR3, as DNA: TGTGCCAGCACCCTATCCGGGAGCTCGGGGCCCTCTGGAAACACCATATATTTT.